This TCR beta chain was retrieved from a study of CXCR3-negative and CXCR3-positive naive CD8 T cells. CDR1 and CDR2 (germline): SGHNT, YENEEA. The CDR3 covers 15 residues. Libraries of TRB cDNA were made by 5' RACE and carried UMIs. TCRdb reprocessed the 5' RACE reads, keeping one entry per CDR3 protein, no DNA. In all, the sample yields 40,000 to 50,000 distinct CDR3 sequences. Input material: naive CXCR3- CD8+ T cells from blood. Stated subset: CD45RO-CCR7+CD27+CD95- naive CD8+ T cells lacking CXCR3 (TNR3-). The V gene is TRBV11-3, the J gene TRBJ2-2; lacking DNA, the TRBD2 call made by TCRdb goes unchecked. The TCR was taken from a human donor in good health. Some clones in this sample may be carry-over from other donors' samples. This CDR3 is CASSLRGAGTGELFF.